The sequence of this T cell receptor (beta chain) was determined in a study of shared clonotypes between healthy human individuals. Overall study context: Three plates each covered CD4 naive and memory; CD8 naive two, CD8 memory one.

With V trimmed by 3 bases and J by 0 bases, 4 bases remained unmatched. CDR3 length: 16 residues. Germline V gene sequence: CDR1 MDHEN, CDR2 SYDVKM. Profiled with immunoSEQ multiplex PCR; TCRdb holds only in-frame clones, not every one. Here the sample spans around 2.5 million clones, 93% being singletons. A word on this clone: What it binds is unknown.

General study findings and limits: Generation probability values for non-shared clonotypes were lower than those for clonotypes shared by all four donors.

V gene TRBV28 combines with J gene TRBJ2-5; 10 bases match TRBD2. This TCR derives from a man between 18 and 35 years old in good health. Some clones in this sample may be carry-over from other donors' samples. Sequenced: naive CD4+ T cells from PBMCs. Subset of the sample: CD45RA+ positively selected. The CDR3 DNA reads TGTGCCAGCAGTTTTCAACTAGCGGGGAACCAAGAGACCCAGTACTTC. Translated, it gives CASSFQLAGNQETQYF.